This T cell receptor (beta chain) stems from a study of control samples from healthy donors and cancer patients. Produced via immunoSEQ multiplex PCR; TCRdb's table is partial and in-frame only. The table shows about 150,000 clones, with approximately 93% occurring only once. The sequence derives from a man aged 18 to 29 in good health. Sequences were obtained from blood.

The CDR3 sequence: CASSRDRGGIQPQHF. The CDR3, as DNA: TGTGCCAGCAGCAGGGACAGGGGGGGGATCCAGCCCCAGCATTTT. V gene TRBV2 combines with J gene TRBJ1-5; the match to TRBD1 covers 11 bases. Trimming cost V 6 bases and J 7 bases; bases outside gene matches: 8. Germline V CDR1 and CDR2: SNHLY, FYNNEI. This CDR3 is built from 15 residues.